This TCR beta chain appears in the sequencing data of a study of T cell repertoires in aging, cancer and after chemotherapy. About the research overall: Six age groups, ranging from 30 or younger to 70 or older, included the donors. Healthy donor repertoires were recorded over several months to years and showed clear clonal overlap. Overall study findings and caveats: Healthy donors lost TCR diversity with age mainly through richness, cancer patients through richness and evenness. In each cancer cohort, median generation probability increased across chemotherapy, suggesting thymic output rebounded.

This clonotype was seen only a few times. Antigen: not known. The germline V and J ends were trimmed by 3 bases and 4 bases, with 10 bases remaining between them. The CDR3 covers 14 residues. Germline V lookup: CDR1 ENHRY, CDR2 SYGVKD. A mixed TRB-A/B primer pool amplified rearranged TRB by multiplex touch-down PCR. TCRdb ran MiXCR on the multiplex PCR reads and lists one entry per CDR3 protein. Seen here are some 4,900 distinct CDR3 sequences, roughly 26% observed once, and the top ten hold roughly 8%. Amplification of TCR beta used genomic DNA extracted from peripheral blood. Sequencing input: blood. This chain uses TRBV10-3 with TRBJ1-5; D possibly corresponds to TRBD1 (5 bases). This clonotype was sampled from a human donor in good health. CDR3 in DNA: TGTGCCATCAGTGATGCAGGGTCGAATCAGCCCCAGCATTTT. It yields the protein CAISDAGSNQPQHF.